The 16 T cell receptor beta chains below all came from one sample that was sequenced in a study of blood T cell repertoires in COVID-19. Clones were sequenced by immunoSEQ multiplex PCR, and TCRdb holds only the in-frame ones, with some missing. The data contain roughly 59,000 clones, approximately 82% of them singletons. What was sequenced was peripheral blood. The source of these receptors is an elderly man with acute or convalescent COVID-19.

The chain couples TRBV9 to TRBJ1-6; no reliable D call. This CDR3 region has 15 residues. Trimming shortened V by 1 base and J by 10 bases, and 15 bases separated the two germline ends. Germline assignment: CDR1 SGDLS and CDR2 YYNGEE. The CDR3 loop reads CASSVPPNLQSPLHF. CDR3 in DNA: TGTGCCAGCAGCGTACCCCCCAACTTGCAATCACCCCTCCACTTT.

The chain is built from TRBV5-1 and TRBJ1-4, with D uncertain. The germline gives CDR1 SGHRS, CDR2 YFSETQ. V lost 6 bases, J lost 10 bases, and 13 bases lay in between. This CDR3 region has 12 residues. The CDR3 here is CASKEPVGKLFF. Written as DNA, the CDR3 is TGCGCCAGCAAAGAGCCGGTCGGAAAACTGTTTTTT. Full variable domain (rest looked up from reference TRBV5-1 and TRBJ1-4): KAGVTQTPRYLIKTRGQQVTLSCSPISGHRSVSWYQQTPGQGLQFLFEYFSETQRNKGNFPGRFSGRQFSNSRSEMNVSTLELGDSALYLCASKEPVGKLFFGSGTQLSVL.

Written as DNA, the CDR3 is TGCGCCAGCAGCGGAAGAGGACAGGGGAACACTGAAGCTTTCTTT. Protein sequence: CASSGRGQGNTEAFF. V gene TRBV5-1 combines with J gene TRBJ1-1, with 8 bases aligning to TRBD1. The CDR3 totals 15 residues. CDR1 SGHRS and CDR2 YFSETQ come from the germline V gene. After removal of 4 bases from V and 1 base from J, the junction contained 6 bases not matched to a gene.

This clone appeared a few times. The chain is built from TRBV5-4 and TRBJ1-2; 7 bases are shared with TRBD1. Germline lookup yields CDR1 SGHNT and CDR2 YYREEE (reference sequence). This CDR3 contains 13 residues. J lost 7 bases, V lost 1 base, and 4 bases had no gene match. CDR3 in DNA: TGTGCCAGCAGCTTGCAAGGGGGCAGTGGCTACACCTTC. Its translation is CASSLQGGSGYTF.

Points on this clone: This specimen includes other DNA sequences encoding the same CDR3. The chain has TRBV7-2 and TRBJ1-6, with D possibly matching TRBD1 (6 bases). V dropped 1 base and J dropped 14 bases, with 9 bases sitting between them. The CDR3 is 12 residues long. Germline V CDR1 and CDR2: SGHTA, FQGNSA. DNA of the CDR3: TGTGCCAGCAGCTTAGGGACAGCCGCCCTCCACTTT. It specifies CASSLGTAALHF.

J is TRBJ1-3 and V is TRBV3-1 (or the pseudogene TRBV3-2); possible D gene TRBD1, 6 bases. V was pared by 10 bases and J by 3 bases, with 19 bases between. This CDR3 has 15 residues. Germline CDR1 and CDR2: LGHDT and YNNKEL (reference sequence). CDR3 region: CATTRGGAIGNTIYF. CDR3 nucleotide sequence: TGTGCCACCACCCGGGGGGGGGCTATTGGAAACACCATATATTTT.

In the case of this clone: The junction differs from germline at one of its ends, possibly a read error. V is TRBV3-1 (or the pseudogene TRBV3-2) and J is TRBJ1-2; 8 bases are shared with TRBD1. The CDR3 covers 13 residues. CDR1 LGHDT and CDR2 YNNKEL come from the germline V gene (reference sequence). This chain's CDR3 is CASSQAGGHGYTF. The CDR3 nucleotides read TGTGCCAGCAGTCAAGCAGGGGGCCATGGCTACACCTTC.

This sequence joins TRBV19 and TRBJ2-7; maybe TRBD2 (5 bases). The CDR3 is made up of 14 amino acids. V lost 0 bases, J lost 2 bases, and 8 bases lay in between. The germline CDR1 and CDR2 sequences are LNHDA and SQIVND (reference sequence). CDR3 sequence reads: CASSIDEGPYEQYF. CDR3 nucleotide sequence: TGTGCCAGTAGTATAGACGAGGGCCCCTACGAGCAGTACTTC.

This clone counts as medium-sized. The chain joins TRBV11-2 to TRBJ1-2; D perhaps matches TRBD1 (5 bases). The CDR3 loop spans 15 amino acids. Germline CDR1 SGHAT, CDR2 FQNNGV. V lost 0 bases to trimming and J lost 5 bases, with 13 bases between them. The CDR3 is CASSLDHRQGYGYTF. In DNA form, the CDR3 reads TGTGCCAGCAGCTTAGATCACAGGCAGGGTTATGGCTACACCTTC.

This sequence joins TRBV28 and TRBJ2-1; a weak D match, TRBD1 (6 bases). Trimming took 5 bases from V and 4 from J, leaving 9 bases between them. Germline V gene data show CDR1 as MDHEN and CDR2 as SYDVKM. The CDR3 contains 13 residues. This CDR3 reads CASSLTGYNEQFF. The DNA for the CDR3 is TGTGCCAGCAGTCTCACAGGGTACAATGAGCAGTTCTTC.

The J gene is TRBJ2-1, the V gene TRBV19, with TRBD2 as a possible D gene (6 bases). Per the germline V gene, CDR1 is LNHDA and CDR2 is SQIVND (reference sequence). This CDR3 region has 18 residues. V lost 5 bases, J lost 0 bases, and 20 bases lay in between. In DNA, the CDR3 is TGTGCCAGTAGTCTCCTCCTCGGGCCCGGGAGCTCCTACAATGAGCAGTTCTTC. As protein: CASSLLLGPGSSYNEQFF.

V and J are TRBV5-1 and TRBJ1-1; D not resolved. Germline V gene sequence: CDR1 SGHRS, CDR2 YFSETQ. Trimming stripped 4 bases from V and 0 bases from J, with 7 bases between. The CDR3 runs 13 residues. CDR3 residues: CASSLVMNTEAFF. CDR3 coding DNA: TGCGCCAGCAGCCTAGTGATGAACACTGAAGCTTTCTTT.

On this clone itself: Other DNA sequences in the sample encode the same CDR3. V usage is TRBV29-1 and J usage is TRBJ2-3; 9 bases align to TRBD1. Trimming at V came to 6 bases and at J to 3 bases, leaving 1 base not matched to a gene. This CDR3 has 12 residues. Germline CDR1 reads SQVTM; CDR2 reads ANQGSEA. The CDR3 sequence is CSVGQGTDTQYF. As DNA, the CDR3 is TGCAGCGTGGGACAGGGAACAGATACGCAGTATTTT.

The genes are TRBV10-3 and TRBJ2-7, with a weak D call TRBD2 (6 bases). V lost 0 bases and J lost 5, with 11 bases in between. Germline CDR1 ENHRY, CDR2 SYGVKD. The length of the CDR3 is 14 residues. CDR3: CAISESGKRDEQYF. DNA for the CDR3: TGTGCCATCAGTGAGTCTGGGAAGCGGGACGAGCAGTACTTC.

V and J are TRBV19 and TRBJ2-1; the D gene is possibly TRBD2 (5 bases). Trimming took 7 bases from V and 1 from J, leaving 14 bases between them. The CDR3 totals 15 residues. The V gene's germline CDR1 is LNHDA and CDR2 SQIVND (reference sequence). CDR3 nucleotides: TGTGCCAGTACATTGTTTGGAGGATCCTACAATGAGCAGTTCTTC. This gives the protein CASTLFGGSYNEQFF.

This chain links TRBV28 with TRBJ1-4; the D is unclear. The CDR3 totals 12 residues. Trimming cost V 8 bases and J 3 bases, with 7 bases left between them. Germline loops: CDR1 MDHEN, CDR2 SYDVKM. Here the CDR3 DNA reads TGTGCCAGCGCTGGGCCTAATGAAAAACTGTTTTTT. Amino acid sequence: CASAGPNEKLFF.